What follows are 26 T cell receptor beta chains derived from one specimen sequenced in a study of T cell responses to AZD1222 COVID-19 vaccine. Profiling relied on immunoSEQ multiplex PCR, and the TCRdb table lists in-frame clones only, not all of them. The sample records 85,000 to 90,000 clones, about 90% being singletons. The source material was peripheral blood, sampled on day 0 of MenACWY control vaccination. The receptor source for this set is an adult in good health.

The rearrangement joins TRBV11-2 to TRBJ1-3; D remains unclear. This CDR3 is built from 14 residues. V shed 4 bases and J shed 3 bases, with 10 bases lying between them. CDR1 and CDR2 (germline): SGHAT, FQNNGV. CDR3 protein: CASSSQWGGNTIYF. The CDR3 bases are TGTGCCAGCAGCTCCCAGTGGGGTGGAAACACCATATATTTT.

In DNA form, the CDR3 reads TGCGCCAGCAGCCAAGAGAGCGGGGGGGTAGAGACCCAGTACTTC. It is translated as CASSQESGGVETQYF. V and J are TRBV4-3 and TRBJ2-5, with 10 positions matching TRBD2. CDR1 is LGHNA, CDR2 YSLEER, per germline. CDR3 size: 15 residues. The V gene end was trimmed by 0 bases and the J gene end by 4 bases; junction bases not matched to a gene: 2.

The gene calls are TRBV13 and TRBJ2-1; 9 bases agree with TRBD1. The CDR3 loop spans 14 amino acids. The junction had 3 bases not matched to a gene; V was cut back by 5 bases and J by 4 bases. Germline V gives CDR1 PRHDT, CDR2 FYEKMQ (reference sequence). This CDR3 reads CASSNRGPYNEQFF. CDR3 DNA sequence: TGTGCCAGCAGCAACAGGGGGCCTTACAATGAGCAGTTCTTC.

This chain links TRBV5-1 with TRBJ1-5; 9 bases map to TRBD1. The V segment lost 4 bases and the J segment 3 bases; nucleotides outside the gene matches: 5. Germline V CDR1 and CDR2: SGHRS, YFSETQ. This CDR3 has 15 amino acids. CDR3 DNA: TGCGCCAGCAGCGGGGGACAGGGTGACAATCAGCCCCAGCATTTT. Amino acids: CASSGGQGDNQPQHF.

V gene TRBV18 combines with J gene TRBJ1-1, with a possible D match to TRBD1 (5 bases). The germline V gene has CDR1 KGHSH and CDR2 LQKENI. The V end was cut by 3 bases, the J end by 1 base, with 12 bases between. The CDR3 runs 15 residues. CDR3 in amino acids: CASSPFGGENTEAFF. In DNA, the CDR3 is TGTGCCAGCTCACCGTTCGGGGGGGAGAACACTGAAGCTTTCTTT.

This rearrangement joins TRBV28 to TRBJ2-5, with a weak D call TRBD1 (6 bases). From germline, CDR1 is MDHEN and CDR2 SYDVKM. V lost 7 bases and J lost 0, with 18 bases in between. The CDR3 loop spans 16 amino acids. Written as DNA, the CDR3 is TGTGCCAGCACCCCTGTGGGGGCTCGGTACCAAGAGACCCAGTACTTC. Its protein is CASTPVGARYQETQYF.

The chain recombines TRBV9 with TRBJ2-2; TRBD1 agrees at 9 bases. The J segment lost 5 bases and the V segment lost 0 bases, leaving 2 bases of the junction unmatched. In germline, CDR1 is SGDLS, CDR2 YYNGEE. The CDR3 covers 15 residues. The CDR3 region has the DNA TGTGCCAGCAGCGTAGGACAGGGGGTTACCGGGGAGCTGTTTTTT. Residues: CASSVGQGVTGELFF.

The chain joins TRBV11-1 to TRBJ2-7; D is uncertain. Looked up from germline, CDR1 is SGHAT and CDR2 is FQDESV (reference sequence). This CDR3 is 14 amino acids long. Trimming stripped 2 bases from V and 3 bases from J, with 11 bases between. The DNA of the CDR3 is TGTGCCAGCAGCTTAAACCAGGCCGGCTACGAGCAGTACTTC. This encodes CASSLNQAGYEQYF.

The CDR3: CASSQVTGEAFF. As DNA, the CDR3 is TGTGCCAGCAGCCAAGTGACAGGAGAAGCTTTCTTT. The gene calls are TRBV3-1 (or the pseudogene TRBV3-2) and TRBJ1-1, with a weak D call TRBD1 (6 bases). The CDR3 has 12 residues. V lost 1 base and J lost 8, with 8 bases in between. CDR1 and CDR2 (germline): LGHDT, YNNKEL (reference sequence).

The genes are TRBV18 and TRBJ1-1; a possible D gene is TRBD1 (5 bases). The V end lost 3 bases, the J end lost 1 base, and 9 bases lay between the germline ends. CDR3 length: 14 amino acids. Germline-derived CDR1 and CDR2 are KGHSH and LQKENI. In DNA, the CDR3 is TGTGCCAGCTCACCTCTGACAGAGAACACTGAAGCTTTCTTT. This encodes CASSPLTENTEAFF. The full variable domain, completed using reference TRBV18 and TRBJ1-1, is NAGVMQNPRHLVRRRGQEARLRCSPMKGHSHVYWYRQLPEEGLKFMVYLQKENIIDESGMPKERFSAEFPKEGPSILRIQQVVRGDSAAYFCASSPLTENTEAFFGQGTRLTVV.

This chain links TRBV25-1 with TRBJ2-2, with 8 positions matching TRBD2. The V gene's germline CDR1 is MGHDK and CDR2 SYGVNS. Unmatched junction bases numbered 4, after V lost 6 bases and J lost 1 base. This CDR3 spans 15 amino acids. DNA of the CDR3: TGTGCCAGCAGCAGAGCGGGGGTGAACACCGGGGAGCTGTTTTTT. Amino acids: CASSRAGVNTGELFF.

The chain uses TRBV6-1 and TRBJ1-3; D may be TRBD1 (5 bases). Germline V gene data show CDR1 as MNHNS and CDR2 as SASEGT. CDR3 size: 14 residues. V lost 3 bases and J 0 bases, leaving 6 bases between the germline ends. Here the CDR3 reads CASSDQGSGNTIYF. CDR3 coding DNA: TGTGCCAGCAGTGACCAGGGCTCTGGAAACACCATATATTTT.

The rearrangement links TRBV4-2 to TRBJ2-7; 8 nucleotides match TRBD1. The length of the CDR3 is 14 residues. Trimming at V came to 0 bases and at J to 9 bases, leaving 7 bases not matched to a gene. Germline V gene sequence: CDR1 LGHNA, CDR2 YNFKEQ. The CDR3 here is CASSQEGQETRQYF. The CDR3 DNA sequence: TGTGCCAGCAGCCAAGAGGGACAGGAGACACGGCAGTACTTC.

This chain uses TRBV19 with TRBJ2-3; D is possibly TRBD1 (6 bases). The CDR3 extends over 15 amino acids. Germline V gives CDR1 LNHDA, CDR2 SQIVND (reference sequence). Trimming shortened V by 5 bases and J by 3 bases, and 15 bases separated the two germline ends. The CDR3 loop reads CASSDTGLGTDTQYF. For the CDR3, the DNA is TGTGCCAGTAGTGACACAGGGTTAGGGACAGATACGCAGTATTTT. Complete variable domain (other parts from reference TRBV19 and TRBJ2-3): DGGITQSPKYLFRKEGQNVTLSCEQNLNHDAMYWYRQDPGQGLRLIYYSQIVNDFQKGDIAEGYSVSREKKESFPLTVTSAQKNPTAFYLCASSDTGLGTDTQYFGPGTRLTVL.

V usage is TRBV6-6 and J usage is TRBJ1-5; D not certain. This CDR3 spans 14 amino acids. CDR1 is MNHNY and CDR2 is SVGAGI in the germline V gene (reference sequence). Trimming removed 5 bases from V and 2 bases from J, with 10 bases in between. The CDR3 DNA sequence: TGTGCCAGCAGTCAAGAAGGTGGCAATCAGCCCCAGCATTTT. Its translation is CASSQEGGNQPQHF.

This chain connects TRBV28 to TRBJ1-1, with D hard to call. Germline V gene data show CDR1 as MDHEN and CDR2 as SYDVKM. V was trimmed by 5 bases and J by 11 bases, leaving 12 bases between them. The CDR3 has 11 amino acids. CDR3 amino acids: CASSSPRLAFF. CDR3 coding DNA: TGTGCCAGCAGTAGCCCGAGGTTGGCTTTCTTT.

The chain uses TRBV27 and TRBJ1-1; D is undetermined. The V and J ends lost 8 bases and 8 bases respectively, with 12 bases between them. The CDR3 runs to 11 residues. From germline, CDR1 is MNHEY and CDR2 SMNVEV (reference sequence). Written as DNA, the CDR3 is TGTGCCAGCCTCTGGGAGAGGGAAGCTTTCTTT. Translation: CASLWEREAFF.

About this clone itself: Other DNA sequences within the sample encode an identical CDR3. This chain joins TRBV5-6 and TRBJ2-3; D ambiguous. CDR1 SGHDT and CDR2 YYEEEE come from the germline V gene. V shed 0 bases and J shed 5 bases, with 1 base lying between them. This CDR3 has 11 residues. The CDR3 reads CASSLGDTQYF. As DNA, the CDR3 is TGTGCCAGCAGCTTGGGAGATACGCAGTATTTT.

The CDR3 DNA follows: TGTGCCAGCAACTCGGCAAGGGGGCCCGCCGGTGGGGGCTACACCTTC. Amino acid sequence: CASNSARGPAGGGYTF. The gene calls are TRBV27 and TRBJ1-2, with 7 bases matching TRBD1. The CDR3 covers 16 residues. V lost 7 bases, J lost 8 bases, and 19 bases stayed unmatched. Germline-derived CDR1 and CDR2 are MNHEY and SMNVEV (reference sequence).

This clone was counted once. The V call is TRBV29-1, the J call TRBJ2-3; 9 bases are a match to TRBD1. From germline, CDR1 is SQVTM and CDR2 ANQGSEA. After removal of 7 bases from V and 5 bases from J, the junction contained 1 base not matched to a gene. The CDR3 runs to 11 residues. The CDR3 protein is CSGQGGDTQYF. The CDR3 nucleotides read TGCAGCGGACAGGGGGGAGATACGCAGTATTTT.

CDR3 in amino acids: CASSQSAEETQYF. The CDR3 coding sequence is TGTGCCAGCAGCCAGTCAGCGGAAGAGACCCAGTACTTC. The V call is TRBV5-6, the J call TRBJ2-5, with a possible D match to TRBD2 (5 bases). Per the germline V gene, CDR1 is SGHDT and CDR2 is YYEEEE. This CDR3 spans 13 amino acids. Deletions cut 4 bases from V and 3 bases from J, with 10 bases between.

V gene TRBV18 combines with J gene TRBJ2-1, with D maybe TRBD2 (7 bases). This CDR3 region has 14 residues. Germline CDR1 and CDR2: KGHSH and LQKENI. Deletions cut 3 bases from V and 9 bases from J, with 15 bases between. CDR3 in amino acids: CASSPRGARAEQFF. As DNA, the CDR3 is TGTGCCAGCTCACCCCGGGGGGCCAGGGCTGAGCAGTTCTTC.

This clone was detected only once. The chain carries TRBV2 and TRBJ2-1; D is ambiguous. CDR3 length: 14 amino acids. The V end lost 5 bases, the J end lost 4 bases, and 12 bases lay between the germline ends. Germline CDR1 SNHLY, CDR2 FYNNEI. The CDR3 sequence is CASSSEAAYNEQFF. CDR3 bases: TGTGCCAGCAGTTCAGAGGCGGCTTACAATGAGCAGTTCTTC.

This clone was counted only a few times. The V call is TRBV27, the J call TRBJ2-7; D is unclear. Trimming removed 0 bases at V and 1 base at J, with 7 bases between. CDR1 MNHEY and CDR2 SMNVEV come from the germline V gene (reference sequence). This CDR3 contains 14 residues. The DNA for the CDR3 is TGTGCCAGCAGTTTATCTTTCCTATCCTACGAGCAGTACTTC. It specifies CASSLSFLSYEQYF.

The V call is TRBV5-6, the J call TRBJ1-4; D gene uncertain. The CDR3 is 17 amino acids. V lost 2 bases, J lost 0 bases, and 14 bases lay in between. Germline values: CDR1 SGHDT, CDR2 YYEEEE. The CDR3 region has the DNA TGTGCCAGCAGCTTCGCCTTGGTGGACGCAACTAATGAAAAACTGTTTTTT. Its translation: CASSFALVDATNEKLFF.

CDR3 sequence (DNA): TGTGCCATCAGTGAGTCAACAGGGCAACCCTACGAGCAGTACTTC. It codes for CAISESTGQPYEQYF. The chain couples TRBV10-3 to TRBJ2-7; D perhaps matches TRBD1 (6 bases). This CDR3 contains 15 residues. The V end lost 0 bases, the J end lost 2 bases, and 11 bases lay between the germline ends. CDR1 ENHRY and CDR2 SYGVKD come from the germline V gene.